The 25 T cell receptor beta chains in this list originate from one sample, sequenced in a study of CD8 T cells in Susac syndrome. RNA was extracted with the RNeasy kit, and a quantity of roughly 0.45 to 1 ug was reverse transcribed using random hexamers. MiXCR, applied by TCRdb to the immunoSEQ multiplex PCR reads, yields one record per CDR3 protein. This table holds about 94,000 distinct CDR3 sequences, about 95% found once. Sequencing was done on a sample of CD4+ T cells from PBMCs. The receptors were sampled from a human donor with Susac syndrome.

The rearrangement links TRBV4-1 to TRBJ2-1, with D tentatively TRBD1 (5 bases). Per germline, CDR1 MGHRA and CDR2 YSYEKL. CDR3 length: 18 residues. V was pared by 0 bases and J by 0 bases, with 15 bases between. The CDR3 loop reads CASSQEVGRALSYNEQFF. The CDR3, as DNA: TGCGCCAGCAGCCAAGAAGTGGGCAGGGCTCTCTCCTACAATGAGCAGTTCTTC.

This clonotype was found once. The chain recombines TRBV29-1 with TRBJ1-2; the D gene is possibly TRBD1 (5 bases). This CDR3 spans 8 amino acids. CDR1 SQVTM and CDR2 ANQGSEA come from the germline V gene. As DNA, the CDR3 is TGCCGGGACGATGGCTACACCTTC. It is translated as CRDDGYTF. Using reference TRBV29-1 and TRBJ1-2 for the parts outside the CDR3, the full variable domain is SAVISQKPSRDICQRGTSLTIQCQVDSQVTMMFWYRQQPGQSLTLIATANQGSEATYESGFVIDKFPISRPNLTFSTLTVSNMSPEDSSIYLCRDDGYTFGSGTRLTVV.

The chain links TRBV5-1 to TRBJ1-2; 9 bases fit TRBD1. The CDR3 is 14 residues long. Germline V gives CDR1 SGHRS, CDR2 YFSETQ. Trimming took 1 base from V and 8 from J; bases not matched to a gene: 6. CDR3 sequence reads: CASSLTDRGGGYTF. CDR3 coding DNA: TGCGCCAGCAGCTTGACGGACAGGGGTGGCGGCTACACCTTC.

The chain is built from TRBV25-1 and TRBJ1-1, with D unresolved. The CDR3 spans 12 residues. CDR1 and CDR2 (germline): MGHDK, SYGVNS. V was cut by 1 base and J by 7 bases, with 7 bases left in between. The CDR3 region has the DNA TGTGCCAGCAGTGAATCGGGAATTGAAGCTTTCTTT. Translating it yields CASSESGIEAFF. The whole variable domain, filled in from reference TRBV25-1 and TRBJ1-1, reads EADIYQTPRYLVIGTGKKITLECSQTMGHDKMYWYQQDPGMELHLIHYSYGVNSTEKGDLSSESTVSRIRTEHFPLTLESARPSHTSQYLCASSESGIEAFFGQGTRLTVV.

The CDR3 region is CASSSLAGGKTQYF. CDR3 bases: TGTGCCAGCAGTTCACTAGCGGGGGGCAAGACCCAGTACTTC. V usage is TRBV6-1 and J usage is TRBJ2-5, with TRBD2 matching over 12 bases. Trimming took 5 bases from V and 6 from J; bases not matched to a gene: 4. The V gene's germline CDR1 is MNHNS and CDR2 SASEGT. The CDR3 sequence is 14 residues long.

The chain combines TRBV5-1 with TRBJ1-1; D ambiguous. Germline assignment: CDR1 SGHRS and CDR2 YFSETQ. This CDR3 is built from 14 residues. Trimming cost V 1 base and J 4 bases, with 11 bases left between them. The CDR3: CASSLSPRATEAFF. The CDR3 nucleotides read TGCGCCAGCAGCTTGAGTCCCCGGGCCACTGAAGCTTTCTTT.

V gene TRBV15 combines with J gene TRBJ2-7, with 7 bases lining up with TRBD1. The V and J ends lost 2 bases and 4 bases, in that order; junction bases with no gene match: 8. The CDR3 is made up of 15 amino acids. Germline V lookup: CDR1 LNHNV, CDR2 YYDKDF (reference sequence). The DNA of the CDR3 is TGTGCCACCAGCAGACCGAAGGGACAGACTTACGAGCAGTACTTC. Amino acid sequence: CATSRPKGQTYEQYF.

The chain uses TRBV29-1 and TRBJ1-1; 7 positions match TRBD1. CDR1 and CDR2 from the germline V gene are SQVTM and ANQGSEA. After removal of 6 bases from V and 0 bases from J, the junction contained 4 bases not matched to a gene. CDR3 length: 13 amino acids. The CDR3 DNA sequence: TGCAGCGTGGGGACAGCCCTGAACACTGAAGCTTTCTTT. Translating it yields CSVGTALNTEAFF.

The chain carries TRBV7-9 and TRBJ1-5, with 8 nucleotides matching TRBD1. Germline V gene sequence: CDR1 SEHNR, CDR2 FQNEAQ (reference sequence). This CDR3 spans 16 amino acids. Trimming took 0 bases from V and 5 from J; bases not matched to a gene: 6. The CDR3 DNA is TGTGCCAGCAGCTTAGCGGATACAGGGGGTCATCAGCCCCAGCATTTT. Its protein is CASSLADTGGHQPQHF.

The rearrangement links TRBV20-1 to TRBJ1-5; TRBD1 aligns across 9 bases. Germline V lookup: CDR1 DFQATT, CDR2 SNEGSKA (reference sequence). The J segment lost 1 base and the V segment lost 3 bases, leaving 10 bases of the junction unmatched. This CDR3 is built from 17 residues. The CDR3, as DNA: TGCAGTGCTAGGCGGGACAGGGATTTAATGAGCAATCAGCCCCAGCATTTT. Amino acid sequence: CSARRDRDLMSNQPQHF.

The V and J genes are TRBV28 and TRBJ2-1, with unresolved D. V was cut by 6 bases and J by 9 bases, with 3 bases left in between. The CDR3 has 9 amino acids. From germline, CDR1 is MDHEN and CDR2 SYDVKM. In DNA, the CDR3 is TGTGCCAGCAGGGCTGAGCAGTTCTTC. It is translated as CASRAEQFF.

This chain joins TRBV30 and TRBJ2-5; D unclear. V lost 0 bases and J lost 4, with 6 bases in between. CDR1 is GTSNPN and CDR2 is SVGIG in the germline V gene (reference sequence). CDR3 length: 12 residues. The CDR3 nucleotides are TGTGCCTGGAGTGTACCGGGAGAGACCCAGTACTTC. Translated: CAWSVPGETQYF.

This clonotype was counted between two and nine times. CDR3 bases: TGTGCCAGCAGTTCCCAGGGGGGAGGCACTGAAGCTTTCTTT. It yields the protein CASSSQGGGTEAFF. The chain carries TRBV6-5 and TRBJ1-1; TRBD1 matches 7 bases. Germline V gives CDR1 MNHEY, CDR2 SVGAGI. This CDR3 spans 14 amino acids. V gave up 4 bases and J gave up 4 bases; unmatched junction bases: 6.

The chain has TRBV3-1 and TRBJ2-6; unclear D gene. From germline, CDR1 is LGHDT and CDR2 YNNKEL (reference sequence). V was cut by 4 bases and J by 4 bases, with 8 bases left in between. This CDR3 region has 14 residues. As DNA, the CDR3 is TGTGCCAGCAGCCCTACCGGGGGGGCCAACGTCCTGACTTTC. Translation: CASSPTGGANVLTF. The full variable domain, completed using reference TRBV3-1 and TRBJ2-6, is DTAVSQTPKYLVTQMGNDKSIKCEQNLGHDTMYWYKQDSKKFLKIMFSYNNKELIINETVPNRFSPKSPDKAHLNLHINSLELGDSAVYFCASSPTGGANVLTFGAGSRLTVL.

The CDR3 DNA reads as TGTGCCAGCAGCTTTCGACGGAACACTGAAGCTTTCTTT. Translating gives CASSFRRNTEAFF. The chain carries TRBV3-1 and TRBJ1-1; D is ambiguous. The V end lost 5 bases, the J end lost 1 base, and 8 bases lay between the germline ends. The germline V gene encodes CDR1 LGHDT and CDR2 YNNKEL (reference sequence). The CDR3 has 13 residues. Variable domain in full (rest from reference TRBV3-1 and TRBJ1-1): DTAVSQTPKYLVTQMGNDKSIKCEQNLGHDTMYWYKQDSKKFLKIMFSYNNKELIINETVPNRFSPKSPDKAHLNLHINSLELGDSAVYFCASSFRRNTEAFFGQGTRLTVV.

V and J are TRBV4-1 and TRBJ2-3, with 12 bases fitting TRBD2. Germline assignment: CDR1 MGHRA and CDR2 YSYEKL. The CDR3 length is 16 residues. V lost 3 bases, J lost 1 base, and 2 bases stayed unmatched. CDR3 in amino acids: CASSHRTSGGTDTQYF. The CDR3 DNA sequence: TGCGCCAGCAGCCACCGGACTAGCGGGGGCACAGATACGCAGTATTTT.

This rearrangement joins TRBV5-1 to TRBJ2-6, with 9 positions matching TRBD1. The junction had 4 bases not matched to a gene; V was cut back by 3 bases and J by 3 bases. The CDR3 length is 16 residues. Germline V lookup: CDR1 SGHRS, CDR2 YFSETQ. CDR3 sequence (DNA): TGCGCCAGCAGCTCACAGGGGGCTAATGGGGCCAACGTCCTGACTTTC. As protein: CASSSQGANGANVLTF. The whole variable domain, filled in from reference TRBV5-1 and TRBJ2-6, reads KAGVTQTPRYLIKTRGQQVTLSCSPISGHRSVSWYQQTPGQGLQFLFEYFSETQRNKGNFPGRFSGRQFSNSRSEMNVSTLELGDSALYLCASSSQGANGANVLTFGAGSRLTVL.

V is TRBV10-3 and J is TRBJ2-7; D uncertain. The germline V gene has CDR1 ENHRY and CDR2 SYGVKD. CDR3 length equals 12 residues. With 4 bases removed from V and 6 bases from J, the gap between germline ends came to 10 bases. Here the CDR3 reads CAISGLLGEQYF. CDR3 nucleotide sequence: TGTGCCATCAGTGGGTTGCTTGGCGAGCAGTACTTC.

The rearrangement links TRBV13 to TRBJ2-5; perhaps TRBD1 as D (6 bases). In germline, CDR1 is PRHDT, CDR2 FYEKMQ (reference sequence). The CDR3 totals 13 residues. The V end lost 5 bases, the J end lost 5 bases, and 12 bases lay between the germline ends. CDR3 sequence (DNA): TGTGCCAGCAGCAAGGCCCAGGGGGAGACCCAGTACTTC. Amino acids: CASSKAQGETQYF.

This clonotype was seen only a few times. This sequence joins TRBV7-3 and TRBJ2-5; 8 bases fit TRBD2. The CDR3 is 13 amino acids. Germline V gene lookup returns CDR1 SGHTA and CDR2 FQGTGA. V shed 2 bases and J 9 bases; nucleotides not matched to a gene: 5. Here the CDR3 DNA reads TGTGCCAGCAGCTTATCGTGGACTAGCCCCCAGTACTTC. It yields the protein CASSLSWTSPQYF.

The chain is built from TRBV3-1 and TRBJ1-1; unclear D gene. This CDR3 spans 11 amino acids. Trimming took off 0 bases at V and 9 bases at J, with 5 bases between the two ends. Germline V lookup: CDR1 LGHDT, CDR2 YNNKEL (reference sequence). This CDR3 reads CASSQEFKAFF. CDR3 nucleotide sequence: TGTGCCAGCAGCCAAGAGTTTAAAGCTTTCTTT.

J is TRBJ2-2 and V is TRBV9; 11 bases map to TRBD1. Germline lookup yields CDR1 SGDLS and CDR2 YYNGEE. V lost 3 bases to trimming and J lost 0 bases; unmatched junction nucleotides: 1. The CDR3 is 16 residues long. In DNA form, the CDR3 reads TGTGCCAGCAGCGGGGGACAGGGGGCGAACACCGGGGAGCTGTTTTTT. It encodes CASSGGQGANTGELFF.

This chain joins TRBV20-1 and TRBJ2-7; perhaps TRBD2 as D (6 bases). CDR1 is DFQATT and CDR2 is SNEGSKA in the germline V gene (reference sequence). V was pared by 0 bases and J by 5 bases, with 14 bases between. The CDR3 is 14 residues long. The CDR3 DNA is TGCAGTGCTAGAGATACGGGGGAAATCCACGAGCAGTACTTC. The encoded protein is CSARDTGEIHEQYF.

The chain recombines TRBV5-1 with TRBJ2-1, with 13 bases lining up with TRBD2. CDR3 length: 16 residues. Germline CDR1 and CDR2: SGHRS and YFSETQ. The V segment lost 4 bases and the J segment 2 bases; nucleotides outside the gene matches: 3. The chain's CDR3 is CASSQTSGGAYNEQFF. DNA for the CDR3: TGCGCCAGCAGCCAAACTAGCGGGGGGGCCTACAATGAGCAGTTCTTC. Combining the CDR3 with reference TRBV5-1 and TRBJ2-1 gives the whole variable domain KAGVTQTPRYLIKTRGQQVTLSCSPISGHRSVSWYQQTPGQGLQFLFEYFSETQRNKGNFPGRFSGRQFSNSRSEMNVSTLELGDSALYLCASSQTSGGAYNEQFFGPGTRLTVL.

V is TRBV14 and J is TRBJ2-5; D is possibly TRBD1 or TRBD2 (5 bases each). The ends were cut back, 0 bases at V and 4 bases at J, with 6 bases in the middle. Germline assignment: CDR1 SGHDN and CDR2 FVKESK. The CDR3 has 13 amino acids. CDR3 nucleotide sequence: TGTGCCAGCAGCCAAGATGGGGGAGAGACCCAGTACTTC. Amino acid sequence: CASSQDGGETQYF. The full variable domain, completed using reference TRBV14 and TRBJ2-5, is EAGVTQFPSHSVIEKGQTVTLRCDPISGHDNLYWYRRVMGKEIKFLLHFVKESKQDESGMPNNRFLAERTGGTYSTLKVQPAELEDSGVYFCASSQDGGETQYFGPGTRLLVL.